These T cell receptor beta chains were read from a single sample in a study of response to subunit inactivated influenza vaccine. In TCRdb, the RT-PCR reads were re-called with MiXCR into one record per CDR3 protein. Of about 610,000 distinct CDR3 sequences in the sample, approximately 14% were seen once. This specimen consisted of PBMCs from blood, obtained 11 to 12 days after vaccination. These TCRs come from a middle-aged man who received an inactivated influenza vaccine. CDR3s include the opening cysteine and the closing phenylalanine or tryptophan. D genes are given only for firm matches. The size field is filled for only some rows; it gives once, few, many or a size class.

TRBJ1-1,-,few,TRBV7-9,CASSFSPGNEAFF,TGTGCCAGCAGCTTTTCCCCAGGGAATGAAGCTTTCTTT
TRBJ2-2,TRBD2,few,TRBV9,CASSGGLAANTGELFF,TGTGCCAGCAGCGGCGGACTAGCGGCAAACACCGGGGAGCTGTTTTTT
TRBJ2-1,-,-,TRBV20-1,CSAATRNEQFF,TGCAGTGCAGCGACTCGCAATGAGCAGTTCTTC
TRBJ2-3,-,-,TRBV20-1,CSASGGANTDTQYF,TGCAGTGCTAGTGGGGGAGCCAACACAGATACGCAGTATTTT
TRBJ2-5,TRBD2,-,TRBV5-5,CASSLGGEIQETQYF,TGTGCCAGCAGCCTCGGGGGGGAAATCCAAGAGACCCAGTACTTC
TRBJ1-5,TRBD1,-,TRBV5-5,CASQGQGLNQPQHF,TGTGCCAGCCAAGGACAGGGCCTCAATCAGCCCCAGCATTTT
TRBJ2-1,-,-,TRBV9,CASSVRALSSYNEQFF,TGTGCCAGCAGCGTTAGAGCCCTCTCCTCCTACAATGAGCAGTTCTTC
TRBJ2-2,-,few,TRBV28,CASSLTGQPNTGELFF,TGTGCCAGCAGTTTAACCGGACAACCGAACACCGGGGAGCTGTTTTTT
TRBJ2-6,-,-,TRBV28,CASSLIGLGASGANVLTF,TGTGCCAGCAGTTTGATTGGCTTGGGGGCCTCTGGGGCCAACGTCCTGACTTTC
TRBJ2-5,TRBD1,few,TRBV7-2,CASSLRQGVETQYF,TGTGCCAGCAGCTTAAGACAGGGAGTGGAGACCCAGTACTTC
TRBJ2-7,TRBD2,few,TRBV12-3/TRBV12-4,CASRSGGRLGEQYF,TGTGCCAGCAGGTCCGGCGGGAGATTAGGCGAGCAGTACTTC
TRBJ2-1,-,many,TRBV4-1,CASSQGLDNEQFF,TGCGCCAGCAGCCAAGGGTTAGACAATGAGCAGTTCTTC
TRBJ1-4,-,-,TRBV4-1,CASSPHGLANEKLFF,TGCGCCAGCAGCCCGCACGGGCTGGCTAATGAAAAACTGTTTTTT
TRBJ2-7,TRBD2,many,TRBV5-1,CASSATGTSSYEQYF,TGCGCCAGCAGCGCGACCGGGACTAGCTCCTACGAGCAGTACTTC
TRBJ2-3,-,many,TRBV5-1,CASSLGSGDTQYF,TGCGCCAGCAGCTTGGGGAGTGGAGATACGCAGTATTTT
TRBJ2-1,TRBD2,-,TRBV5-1,CASSLSGGSLYNEQFF,TGCGCCAGCAGCCTTAGCGGGGGGTCTCTATACAATGAGCAGTTCTTC
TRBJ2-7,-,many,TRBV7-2,CASSLTTGTSYEQYF,TGTGCCAGCAGCTTAACGACAGGTACCTCCTACGAGCAGTACTTC
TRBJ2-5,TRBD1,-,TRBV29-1,CSVVRGQGETQYF,TGCAGCGTTGTGAGGGGGCAGGGGGAGACCCAGTACTTC
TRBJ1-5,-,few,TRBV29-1,CSGGDGQNQPQHF,TGCAGCGGGGGGGACGGCCAAAATCAGCCCCAGCATTTT
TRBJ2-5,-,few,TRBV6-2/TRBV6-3,CATRTRTNQETQYF,TGTGCCACCAGAACCCGGACAAACCAAGAGACCCAGTACTTC
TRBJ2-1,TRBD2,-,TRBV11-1,CASSFPTQGSGRSYNEQFF,TGTGCCAGCAGCTTCCCCACCCAGGGTAGCGGGAGATCCTACAATGAGCAGTTCTTC
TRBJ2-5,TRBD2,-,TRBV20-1,CSARGTSGVKETQYF,TGCAGTGCTAGAGGGACTAGCGGGGTGAAAGAGACCCAGTACTTC
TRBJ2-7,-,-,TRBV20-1,CSARDHPLGRISSYEQYF,TGCAGTGCTAGAGATCACCCTCTTGGCCGGATAAGCTCCTACGAGCAGTACTTC
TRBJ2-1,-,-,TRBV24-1,CATGGDTGNEQFF,TGTGCCACCGGGGGGGACACTGGGAATGAGCAGTTCTTC
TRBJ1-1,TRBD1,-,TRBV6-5,CASSYSPGQGAGGFF,TGTGCCAGCAGTTACTCACCGGGACAGGGGGCGGGGGGTTTCTTT
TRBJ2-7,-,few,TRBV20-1,CSARALAGTKENSYEQYF,TGCAGTGCTAGAGCGTTGGCGGGAACCAAGGAAAACTCCTACGAGCAGTACTTC
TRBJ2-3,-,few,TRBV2,CASSGPGNRATDTQYF,TGTGCCAGCAGTGGGCCCGGAAATCGGGCCACAGATACGCAGTATTTT
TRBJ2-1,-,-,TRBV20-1,CSARDWGAAGISNEQFF,TGCAGTGCTAGAGATTGGGGGGCCGCGGGAATAAGCAATGAGCAGTTCTTC
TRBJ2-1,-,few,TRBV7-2,CASSAAGALAFNEQFF,TGTGCCAGCAGCGCCGCCGGGGCCCTCGCTTTCAATGAGCAGTTCTTC
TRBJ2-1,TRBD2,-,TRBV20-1,CSARDHKRGPYNEQFF,TGCAGTGCTAGAGATCATAAGCGGGGGCCCTACAATGAGCAGTTCTTC
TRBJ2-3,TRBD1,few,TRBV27,CASSLSGQHGTDTQYF,TGTGCCAGCAGTTTATCGGGACAGCACGGAACAGATACGCAGTATTTT
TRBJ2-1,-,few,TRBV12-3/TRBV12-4,CASSLGGRDYNEQFF,TGTGCCAGCAGTTTAGGAGGGCGGGATTACAATGAGCAGTTCTTC
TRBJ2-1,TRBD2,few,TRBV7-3,CASSQTSGSPPYNEQFF,TGTGCCAGCAGCCAGACTAGCGGAAGCCCCCCCTACAATGAGCAGTTCTTC
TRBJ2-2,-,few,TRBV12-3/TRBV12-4,CASSPLYGELFF,TGTGCCAGCAGTCCCTTGTACGGGGAGCTGTTTTTT
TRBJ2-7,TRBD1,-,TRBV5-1,CASSSTWTGGYEQYF,TGCGCCAGCAGCTCAACTTGGACAGGGGGCTACGAGCAGTACTTC
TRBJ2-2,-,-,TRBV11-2,CASSLRATATGELFF,TGTGCCAGCAGCCTCCGGGCAACGGCGACCGGGGAGCTGTTTTTT
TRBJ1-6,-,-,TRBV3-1,CASSQERGSYNSPLHF,TGTGCCAGCAGCCAAGAAAGGGGTTCCTATAATTCACCCCTCCACTTT
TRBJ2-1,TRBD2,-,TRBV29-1,CSVSGLAGVRRIYNEQFF,TGCAGCGTTTCTGGACTAGCGGGAGTCCGTAGAATCTACAATGAGCAGTTCTTC
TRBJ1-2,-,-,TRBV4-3,CASSLSRTATYGYTF,TGCGCCAGCAGCCTCAGCAGGACAGCGACCTATGGCTACACCTTC
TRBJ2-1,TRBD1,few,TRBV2,CASSDSQDRASSYNEQFF,TGTGCCAGCAGTGATTCCCAAGACAGGGCGAGCTCCTACAATGAGCAGTTCTTC
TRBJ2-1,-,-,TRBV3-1,CASSQDFPGASYNEQFF,TGTGCCAGCAGCCAAGATTTTCCGGGGGCGAGCTACAATGAGCAGTTCTTC
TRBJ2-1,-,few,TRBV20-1,CSARTGGNSYNEQFF,TGCAGTGCTAGAACAGGCGGGAATTCCTACAATGAGCAGTTCTTC
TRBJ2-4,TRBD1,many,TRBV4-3,CASSQNPGQGIQYF,TGCGCCAGCAGCCAAAACCCGGGACAGGGGATTCAGTACTTC
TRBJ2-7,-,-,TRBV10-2,CASSESRLARYSYEQYF,TGCGCCAGCAGTGAGTCGCGGCTAGCGCGCTACTCCTACGAGCAGTACTTC
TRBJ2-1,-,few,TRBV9,CASSVGIWNEQFF,TGTGCCAGCAGCGTAGGTATATGGAATGAGCAGTTCTTC
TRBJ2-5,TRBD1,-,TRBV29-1,CSVEGGQVQETQYF,TGCAGCGTTGAGGGGGGACAGGTTCAAGAGACCCAGTACTTC
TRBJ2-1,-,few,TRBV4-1,CASSQSGFNEQFF,TGCGCCAGCAGCCAATCGGGGTTCAATGAGCAGTTCTTC
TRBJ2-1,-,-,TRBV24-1,CATSDSRDTPIYRSRHEQFF,TGTGCCACCAGTGATTCGCGGGACACTCCAATTTATAGATCCCGCCATGAGCAGTTCTTC
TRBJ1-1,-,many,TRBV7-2,CASSPQANTEAFF,TGTGCCAGCAGCCCGCAGGCGAACACTGAAGCTTTCTTT
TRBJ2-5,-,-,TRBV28,CASLERLGETQYF,TGTGCCAGCCTAGAAAGGCTCGGGGAGACCCAGTACTTC
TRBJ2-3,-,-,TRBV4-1,CASSQDGRQDTQYF,TGCGCCAGCAGCCAAGACGGACGCCAGGATACGCAGTATTTT
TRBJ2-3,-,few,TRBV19,CASGPRGRDTQYF,TGTGCCAGCGGACCGAGGGGGAGGGATACGCAGTATTTT
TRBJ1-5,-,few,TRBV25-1,CASSESGRPNQPQHF,TGTGCCAGCAGTGAAAGCGGAAGGCCCAATCAGCCCCAGCATTTT
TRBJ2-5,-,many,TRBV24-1,CATGGTVEETQYF,TGTGCCACCGGAGGGACAGTTGAAGAGACCCAGTACTTC
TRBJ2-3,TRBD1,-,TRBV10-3,CAIGGQGSKDTQYF,TGTGCCATCGGGGGACAGGGGTCGAAAGATACGCAGTATTTT